This T cell receptor (beta chain) was recovered during a study of human T cells and chemical hapten exposure. Overall study: Sensitizing treatment utilized 2% DPC over a roughly 2 cm by roughly 2 cm portion of upper inner arm skin. Throughout the approximately 24-week study, diphenylcyclopropenone was applied weekly to the patients' scalps.

Sample time point: pre-sensitization, week 0. Specified treatment: therapeutic diphenylcyclopropenone sensitization with weekly scalp DPC. This clonotype was recorded many times. The study used a library that attached unique molecular identifiers to individual cDNA molecules. TCRdb fed the RACE reads into MiXCR, producing one record per CDR3 protein. Altogether about 380,000 distinct CDR3 sequences are present, approximately 5% being singletons, with the ten largest covering 2.6%. Sequences were derived from whole blood, sampled in connection with sensitization to the hapten diphenylcyclopropenone (DPC). The sequence was collected from a woman aged 45 to 65 with alopecia areata. Some clones in this sample may be carry-over from other donors' samples.

CDR3 loop: CASSYGTGGSEAFF. The CDR3, as DNA: TGTGCCAGCAGTTACGGGACAGGGGGCTCTGAAGCTTTCTTT. The chain uses TRBV6-5 and TRBJ1-1; the match to TRBD1 covers 12 bases. V lost 2 bases and J lost 6; bases outside the gene matches: 1. The CDR3 runs 14 residues. The germline V gene has CDR1 MNHEY and CDR2 SVGAGI.